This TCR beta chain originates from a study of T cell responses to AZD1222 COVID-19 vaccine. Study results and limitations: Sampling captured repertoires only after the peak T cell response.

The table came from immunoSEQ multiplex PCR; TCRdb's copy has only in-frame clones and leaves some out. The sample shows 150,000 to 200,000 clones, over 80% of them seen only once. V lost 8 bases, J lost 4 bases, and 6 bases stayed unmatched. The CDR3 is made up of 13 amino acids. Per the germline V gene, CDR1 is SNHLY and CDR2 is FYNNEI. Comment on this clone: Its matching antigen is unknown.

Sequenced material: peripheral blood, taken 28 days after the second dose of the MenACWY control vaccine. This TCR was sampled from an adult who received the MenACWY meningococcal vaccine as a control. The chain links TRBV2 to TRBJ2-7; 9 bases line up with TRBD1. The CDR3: CASVRDRAYEQYF. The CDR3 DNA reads TGTGCCAGCGTCCGGGACAGGGCTTACGAGCAGTACTTC.